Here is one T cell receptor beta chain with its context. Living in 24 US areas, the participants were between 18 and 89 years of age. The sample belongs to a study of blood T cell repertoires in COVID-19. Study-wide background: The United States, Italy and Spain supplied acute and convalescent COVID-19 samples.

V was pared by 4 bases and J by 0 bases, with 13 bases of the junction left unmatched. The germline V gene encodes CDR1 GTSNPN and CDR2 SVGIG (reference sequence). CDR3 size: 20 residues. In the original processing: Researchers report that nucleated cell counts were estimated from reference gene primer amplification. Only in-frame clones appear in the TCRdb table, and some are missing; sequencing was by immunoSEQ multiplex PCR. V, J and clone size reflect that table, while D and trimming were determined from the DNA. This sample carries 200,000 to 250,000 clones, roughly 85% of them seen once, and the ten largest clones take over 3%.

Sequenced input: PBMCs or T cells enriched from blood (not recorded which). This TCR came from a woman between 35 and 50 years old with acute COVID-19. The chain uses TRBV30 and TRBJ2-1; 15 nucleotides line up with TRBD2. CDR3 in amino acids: CAWTKIRTSGGGSSYNEQFF. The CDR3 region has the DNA TGTGCCTGGACCAAAATCAGGACTAGCGGGGGGGGTAGCTCCTACAATGAGCAGTTCTTC.